These T cell receptor beta chains were read from a single sample in a study of graft-versus-host responses after intestinal transplantation. Libraries were prepared by immunoSEQ multiplex PCR; TCRdb keeps only in-frame clonotypes and omits some of them. Seen here are some 24,000 clones, 70% to 90% observed once, and the top ten hold approximately 1%. Specimen: PBMCs, collected around 460 days after intestinal transplant. The receptors shown here come from a human patient who received an intestinal transplant, so some T cells may come from the graft donor. Both conserved end residues are part of each CDR3. The D gene is left open where the match is weak. A row's size may be missing; if present it is once, few, many or a size class.

CDR3aa | CDR3nt | abundance | j_gene | d_gene | v_gene
CASSMAGVGGETQYF | TGTGCCAGTAGTATGGCGGGAGTTGGGGGGGAGACCCAGTACTTC | . | TRBJ2-5 | TRBD2 | TRBV19
CSVAGWVDSGANVLTF | TGCAGCGTTGCCGGGTGGGTGGATTCTGGGGCCAACGTCCTGACTTTC | . | TRBJ2-6 | . | TRBV29-1
CASSGEGKDEQFF | TGTGCCAGCAGCGGCGAAGGGAAAGATGAGCAGTTCTTC | . | TRBJ2-1 | . | TRBV7-9
CASSLGGRLNEQFF | TGTGCCAGCAGCTTAGGCGGGAGGTTAAATGAGCAGTTCTTC | . | TRBJ2-1 | TRBD2 | TRBV7-9
CASSLAGAGGNTIYF | TGTGCCAGCAGTTTAGCAGGGGCAGGTGGAAACACCATATATTTT | few | TRBJ1-3 | . | TRBV28
CASSLSNGQGAGGELFF | TGTGCCAGCAGTTTATCGAACGGACAGGGGGCTGGCGGGGAGCTGTTTTTT | . | TRBJ2-2 | TRBD1 | TRBV27
CATSRDRGRHVQPQHF | TGTGCCACCAGCAGAGATCGGGGTCGCCACGTCCAGCCCCAGCATTTT | . | TRBJ1-5 | . | TRBV15
CASSSLKGSRNTIYF | TGTGCCAGCAGCTCCCTGAAGGGGTCGAGAAACACCATATATTTT | . | TRBJ1-3 | . | TRBV7-9
CASSYSIRGPAYEQYF | TGTGCCAGCAGTTACTCGATTAGGGGGCCCGCCTACGAGCAGTACTTC | . | TRBJ2-7 | TRBD1 | TRBV6-5
CASSRKISSYEQYF | TGTGCCAGCAGTCGGAAGATAAGCTCCTACGAGCAGTACTTC | . | TRBJ2-7 | . | TRBV6-5
CSVESHGGGSYEQYF | TGCAGCGTTGAAAGCCATGGGGGGGGATCCTACGAGCAGTACTTC | . | TRBJ2-7 | TRBD2 | TRBV29-1
CASTSNNEQFF | TGTGCCAGCACCTCCAACAATGAGCAGTTCTTC | . | TRBJ2-1 | . | TRBV28
CASSGPGYNEQFF | TGTGCCAGCAGCGGCCCAGGGTACAATGAGCAGTTCTTC | . | TRBJ2-1 | . | TRBV7-8
CASSVRLAGGVVGTQYF | TGTGCCAGCAGCGTTAGATTGGCGGGAGGGGTTGTGGGGACCCAGTACTTC | . | TRBJ2-5 | TRBD2 | TRBV7-6
CASSVGHFFYTEAFF | TGTGCCAGCAGTGTTGGACACTTTTTTTACACTGAAGCTTTCTTT | . | TRBJ1-1 | . | TRBV6-5
CASSLGSSLNEQFF | TGTGCCAGCAGCTTAGGGTCTTCTCTAAATGAGCAGTTCTTC | . | TRBJ2-1 | . | TRBV7-6
CASSPPTSGNEQYF | TGTGCCAGCAGTCCGCCGACTAGCGGGAACGAGCAGTACTTC | . | TRBJ2-7 | TRBD2 | TRBV6-1
CASSGNSYEQYF | TGTGCCAGCTCCGGGAACTCCTACGAGCAGTACTTC | . | TRBJ2-7 | . | TRBV6-5
CASSEMGSGANVLTF | TGTGCCAGCAGTGAAATGGGTTCCGGGGCCAACGTCCTGACTTTC | . | TRBJ2-6 | . | TRBV2
CASSLVASSSYEQYF | TGCGCCAGCAGCTTGGTAGCCTCGAGCTCCTACGAGCAGTACTTC | . | TRBJ2-7 | . | TRBV5-1
CASSEAPQAFF | TGTGCCAGCAGTGAAGCGCCCCAAGCTTTCTTT | . | TRBJ1-1 | . | TRBV6-1
CASSQGDTEAFF | TGTGCCAGCTCCCAGGGGGACACTGAAGCTTTCTTT | . | TRBJ1-1 | TRBD1 | TRBV6-6
CASSPKSTKNIQYF | TGTGCCAGCAGTCCCAAGAGTACCAAAAACATTCAGTACTTC | . | TRBJ2-4 | . | TRBV27
CASSRMGYQETQYF | TGCGCCAGCAGCCGAATGGGGTACCAAGAGACCCAGTACTTC | . | TRBJ2-5 | . | TRBV4-1
CASSGTITGFTEAFF | TGTGCCAGCAGCGGAACCATAACAGGGTTCACTGAAGCTTTCTTT | once | TRBJ1-1 | . | TRBV9
CASSYQDMNTEAFF | TGTGCCAGCAGTTACCAAGACATGAACACTGAAGCTTTCTTT | . | TRBJ1-1 | . | TRBV6-6
CSVEGETIYF | TGCAGCGTTGAAGGGGAAACCATATATTTT | . | TRBJ1-3 | . | TRBV29-1
CASTPAGGRSYEQYF | TGTGCCAGCACCCCCGCGGGGGGCCGCTCTTACGAGCAGTACTTC | few | TRBJ2-7 | TRBD2 | TRBV11-2
CASRASGKLYNEQFF | TGTGCCAGCAGGGCTAGCGGGAAGCTCTACAATGAGCAGTTCTTC | . | TRBJ2-1 | TRBD2 | TRBV6-4
CASSLNGRDRRQPQHF | TGTGCCAGCAGCTTAAACGGTCGGGACAGGAGACAGCCCCAGCATTTT | . | TRBJ1-5 | TRBD1 | TRBV7-6
CAWSVPTSWKNIQYF | TGTGCCTGGAGTGTACCGACTAGCTGGAAAAACATTCAGTACTTC | . | TRBJ2-4 | TRBD2 | TRBV30
CASSPHRVDGEQYF | TGTGCCAGCAGCCCACATAGGGTGGACGGCGAGCAGTACTTC | . | TRBJ2-7 | . | TRBV11-2
CSAEPRDNYGYTF | TGCAGCGCCGAGCCCCGGGACAACTATGGCTACACCTTC | . | TRBJ1-2 | . | TRBV29-1
CSVEGGLNTEAFF | TGCAGCGTTGAAGGGGGACTGAACACTGAAGCTTTCTTT | . | TRBJ1-1 | . | TRBV29-1
CSAGSNSPLHF | TGCAGTGCTGGGAGTAATTCACCCCTCCACTTT | . | TRBJ1-6 | . | TRBV20-1
CASSLDRSLEAFF | TGTGCCAGCAGCTTGGACAGATCTCTTGAAGCTTTCTTT | . | TRBJ1-1 | . | TRBV7-9
CASSLQQTGEAFF | TGTGCCAGCAGCCTACAGCAAACAGGTGAAGCTTTCTTT | . | TRBJ1-1 | . | TRBV7-9